These 28 T cell receptor beta chains originate from one sample sequenced in a study of PD-1 blockade in classical Hodgkin lymphoma. Exposure to brentuximab vedotin varied, and each patient had relapsed following autologous stem cell transplantation. Libraries were prepared by immunoSEQ multiplex PCR; TCRdb keeps only in-frame clonotypes and omits some of them. This sample has about 99,000 clones, with roughly 81% found just once. This specimen consisted of peripheral blood mononuclear cells (PBMCs), obtained before the second cycle of nivolumab. All receptors come from a human donor with classical Hodgkin lymphoma.

V usage is TRBV15 and J usage is TRBJ2-1, with 7 nucleotides matching TRBD2. Trimming cost V 4 bases and J 4 bases; bases outside gene matches: 7. Germline CDR1 LNHNV, CDR2 YYDKDF (reference sequence). The CDR3 extends over 15 amino acids. The CDR3 nucleotides read TGTGCCACCAGCAAGGGGAGGGGTGGGTACAATGAGCAGTTCTTC. Its translation is CATSKGRGGYNEQFF.

This chain connects TRBV19 to TRBJ1-1, with a weak D call TRBD1 (5 bases). Germline V gives CDR1 LNHDA, CDR2 SQIVND (reference sequence). V shed 7 bases and J shed 5 bases, with 20 bases lying between them. The CDR3 has 15 residues. The CDR3 DNA reads as TGTGCCAGTAATTGGGGAGGGGCAGCCGTTACTGAAGCTTTCTTT. It translates to CASNWGGAAVTEAFF.

The chain couples TRBV11-2 to TRBJ1-1; no clear D gene. Looked up from germline, CDR1 is SGHAT and CDR2 is FQNNGV. V lost 7 bases, J lost 0 bases, and 12 bases lay in between. This CDR3 region has 14 residues. CDR3 coding DNA: TGTGCCAGCACCCCCGGCTTATTGAACACTGAAGCTTTCTTT. This codes for CASTPGLLNTEAFF. Looking up the rest from reference TRBV11-2 and TRBJ1-1 gives the full variable domain: EAGVAQSPRYKIIEKRQSVAFWCNPISGHATLYWYQQILGQGPKLLIQFQNNGVVDDSQLPKDRFSAERLKGVDSTLKIQPAKLEDSAVYLCASTPGLLNTEAFFGQGTRLTVV.

CDR3 sequence (DNA): TGTGCCAGCAGTCCGGGACAGGGTTCCTACAATGAGCAGTTCTTC. As protein: CASSPGQGSYNEQFF. The chain carries TRBV7-9 and TRBJ2-1; the match to TRBD1 covers 9 bases. V was clipped by 6 bases and J by 1 base; unmatched bases: 4. Looked up from germline, CDR1 is SEHNR and CDR2 is FQNEAQ (reference sequence). The CDR3 has 15 residues.

This clone has a handful of counts. This chain connects TRBV28 to TRBJ2-1; 8 positions match TRBD2. Germline loops: CDR1 MDHEN, CDR2 SYDVKM. The J segment lost 4 bases and the V segment lost 6 bases, leaving 11 bases of the junction unmatched. The CDR3 has 16 residues. DNA of the CDR3: TGTGCCAGCAGAGGGCCATGGCTAGCGGGTTACAATGAGCAGTTCTTC. Its translation is CASRGPWLAGYNEQFF.

J is TRBJ2-1 and V is TRBV19; a possible D gene is TRBD2 (6 bases). V was pared by 2 bases and J by 4 bases, with 15 bases between. The CDR3 spans 16 residues. CDR1 and CDR2 from the germline V gene are LNHDA and SQIVND (reference sequence). The CDR3 sequence: CASSITRAGPYNEQFF. The CDR3, as DNA: TGTGCCAGTAGTATAACCCGGGCGGGGCCATACAATGAGCAGTTCTTC.

The chain's CDR3 is CASSLEGGPYNEQFF. The CDR3, as DNA: TGTGCCAGCAGCTTAGAGGGTGGCCCCTACAATGAGCAGTTCTTC. This chain uses TRBV7-9 with TRBJ2-1; D uncertain. V lost 1 base to trimming and J lost 2 bases, with 9 bases between them. The CDR3 consists of 15 residues. Germline-derived CDR1 and CDR2 are SEHNR and FQNEAQ (reference sequence).

This sequence joins TRBV5-1 and TRBJ1-4, with a possible D match to TRBD1 (5 bases). The CDR3 totals 15 residues. V shed 4 bases and J shed 1 base, with 11 bases lying between them. Germline V gene sequence: CDR1 SGHRS, CDR2 YFSETQ. CDR3 DNA sequence: TGCGCCAGCAGCAAAGACAGCAGAACTAATGAAAAACTGTTTTTT. Protein: CASSKDSRTNEKLFF.

This clone came up once. The gene calls are TRBV19 and TRBJ2-3; maybe TRBD2 (5 bases). Trimming removed 3 bases at V and 2 bases at J, with 12 bases between. From germline, CDR1 is LNHDA and CDR2 SQIVND (reference sequence). The CDR3 spans 15 residues. The CDR3 region is CASSIQRTLTDTQYF. CDR3 sequence (DNA): TGTGCCAGTAGTATCCAGCGGACGCTCACAGATACGCAGTATTTT.

In its sample, this clone was seen once. The rearrangement joins TRBV28 to TRBJ2-1, with TRBD2 as a possible D gene (6 bases). V was cut by 2 bases and J by 7 bases, with 9 bases left in between. The length of the CDR3 is 13 residues. Germline CDR1 reads MDHEN; CDR2 reads SYDVKM. The CDR3 sequence: CASSLAGRNEQFF. CDR3 DNA sequence: TGTGCCAGCAGTTTAGCAGGGAGGAATGAGCAGTTCTTC. Together with reference TRBV28 and TRBJ2-1, the CDR3 gives the full variable domain: DVKVTQSSRYLVKRTGEKVFLECVQDMDHENMFWYRQDPGLGLRLIYFSYDVKMKEKGDIPEGYSVSREKKERFSLILESASTNQTSMYLCASSLAGRNEQFFGPGTRLTVL.

The V and J genes are TRBV7-2 and TRBJ2-7; 8 bases are a match to TRBD1. The germline CDR1 and CDR2 sequences are SGHTA and FQGNSA. The CDR3 covers 15 residues. The J segment lost 7 bases and the V segment lost 5 bases, leaving 13 bases of the junction unmatched. In DNA form, the CDR3 reads TGTGCCAGCAGCAAAGGGGACCGACAGGGGAGAGAGCAGTACTTC. This gives the protein CASSKGDRQGREQYF.

This clone was observed many times. V gene TRBV4-1 combines with J gene TRBJ2-7, with D tentatively TRBD1 (6 bases). V shed 0 bases and J shed 2 bases, with 14 bases lying between them. The CDR3 is made up of 16 amino acids. Germline V gene lookup returns CDR1 MGHRA and CDR2 YSYEKL. DNA for the CDR3: TGCGCCAGCAGCCAAGATGGATTGGGACAACCCTACGAGCAGTACTTC. The encoded protein is CASSQDGLGQPYEQYF.

The chain combines TRBV28 with TRBJ1-4; D not certain. V shed 4 bases and J shed 8 bases, with 14 bases lying between them. The CDR3 loop spans 14 amino acids. CDR1 and CDR2 from the germline V gene are MDHEN and SYDVKM. CDR3 region: CASSSPEIGEKLFF. The CDR3 DNA is TGTGCCAGCAGTTCCCCCGAAATTGGGGAAAAACTGTTTTTT.

Here the CDR3 DNA reads TGTGCCAGCAGTTACTCCCGCGGGAGCTACGAGCAGTACTTC. Its protein product is CASSYSRGSYEQYF. This sequence joins TRBV6-5 and TRBJ2-7, with 7 positions matching TRBD2. Germline V CDR1 and CDR2: MNHEY, SVGAGI. The CDR3 covers 14 residues. Unmatched junction bases numbered 2, after V lost 0 bases and J lost 3 bases.

The chain is built from TRBV10-3 and TRBJ2-7; 7 bases are a match to TRBD2. Germline V CDR1 and CDR2: ENHRY, SYGVKD. V lost 7 bases and J lost 0; bases outside the gene matches: 6. The CDR3 extends over 14 amino acids. This chain's CDR3 is CAITSREFSYEQYF. In nucleotides, the CDR3 is TGTGCCATCACGTCGCGGGAGTTCTCCTACGAGCAGTACTTC.

J is TRBJ1-6 and V is TRBV2; no clear D. The length of the CDR3 is 13 residues. Deletions cut 0 bases from V and 9 bases from J, with 6 bases between. Germline CDR1 is SNHLY and CDR2 is FYNNEI. Written as DNA, the CDR3 is TGTGCCAGCAGTGAAGCGAACAGTTCACCCCTCCACTTT. This gives the protein CASSEANSSPLHF.

The V call is TRBV7-3, the J call TRBJ2-7; 12 bases match TRBD2. Germline V gene sequence: CDR1 SGHTA, CDR2 FQGTGA. The junction had 4 bases not matched to a gene; V was cut back by 5 bases and J by 2 bases. This CDR3 region has 15 residues. The CDR3 coding sequence is TGTGCCAGCAGCCCCGGACTAGCGGGAACCTACGAGCAGTACTTC. Amino acids: CASSPGLAGTYEQYF. The full variable domain, its missing parts supplied by reference TRBV7-3 and TRBJ2-7, is GAGVSQTPSNKVTEKGKYVELRCDPISGHTALYWYRQSLGQGPEFLIYFQGTGAADDSGLPNDRFFAVRPEGSVSTLKIQRTERGDSAVYLCASSPGLAGTYEQYFGPGTRLTVT.

The rearrangement links TRBV6-1 to TRBJ1-2; 8 nucleotides match TRBD1. V shed 1 base and J 1 base; nucleotides not matched to a gene: 11. Germline-derived CDR1 and CDR2 are MNHNS and SASEGT. The CDR3 spans 18 residues. CDR3 nucleotide sequence: TGTGCCAGCAGTGAAGAGGTGACAGGGGCCTACGGTAACTATGGCTACACCTTC. The encoded protein is CASSEEVTGAYGNYGYTF.

The chain joins TRBV19 to TRBJ1-2; D not resolved. The CDR3 contains 13 residues. In germline, CDR1 is LNHDA, CDR2 SQIVND (reference sequence). Deletions cut 4 bases from V and 3 bases from J, with 9 bases between. CDR3 DNA: TGTGCCAGTAGTACGCGGACCTACTATGGCTACACCTTC. Protein: CASSTRTYYGYTF.

This clone showed up just once. The CDR3: CAISGGQGGPDTQYF. The CDR3 nucleotides are TGTGCCATCAGTGGTGGACAGGGTGGCCCAGATACGCAGTATTTT. The chain carries TRBV10-3 and TRBJ2-3, with 8 bases fitting TRBD1. The CDR3 runs to 15 residues. Trimming cost V 4 bases and J 4 bases; bases outside gene matches: 7. Germline V gene data show CDR1 as ENHRY and CDR2 as SYGVKD.

The rearrangement uses TRBV7-2 and TRBJ2-7, with 10 nucleotides matching TRBD2. Germline trimming cut 6 bases from V and 4 bases from J; bases unmatched to any gene: 3. The CDR3 length is 13 residues. Germline assignment: CDR1 SGHTA and CDR2 FQGNSA. CDR3 residues: CASRLAGRYEQYF. The CDR3 DNA follows: TGTGCCAGCAGACTAGCGGGACGATACGAGCAGTACTTC.

This clone was observed a handful of times. The chain has TRBV6-1 and TRBJ1-5; D is possibly TRBD1 (6 bases). V lost 4 bases to trimming and J lost 3 bases, with 16 bases between them. CDR3 length equals 16 residues. Germline loops: CDR1 MNHNS, CDR2 SASEGT. CDR3 region: CASSVPGATFNQPQHF. CDR3 sequence (DNA): TGTGCCAGCAGTGTCCCAGGGGCCACATTCAATCAGCCCCAGCATTTT.

The rearrangement links TRBV28 to TRBJ2-7, with TRBD2 as a possible D gene (6 bases). V shed 3 bases and J shed 2 bases, with 17 bases lying between them. This CDR3 has 16 amino acids. CDR1 and CDR2 from the germline V gene are MDHEN and SYDVKM. The CDR3 reads CASSFGGARGAYEQYF. In DNA form, the CDR3 reads TGTGCCAGCAGTTTCGGGGGAGCCCGTGGAGCCTACGAGCAGTACTTC.

This clone was seen a handful of times. V usage is TRBV11-2 and J usage is TRBJ2-1, with a possible D match to TRBD2 (6 bases). With 1 base removed from V and 3 bases from J, the gap between germline ends came to 10 bases. The CDR3 runs 15 residues. Germline V gives CDR1 SGHAT, CDR2 FQNNGV. The CDR3 sequence is CASSLVLADYNEQFF. CDR3 nucleotide sequence: TGTGCCAGCAGCTTAGTATTAGCGGACTACAATGAGCAGTTCTTC.

The sample holds a few counts of this clone. CDR3 in DNA: TGTGCCAGCAGCCAAGCGGTGGGTTACAATGAGCAGTTCTTC. Its translation is CASSQAVGYNEQFF. This chain uses TRBV14 with TRBJ2-1, with D unresolved. The germline gives CDR1 SGHDN, CDR2 FVKESK. V was shortened by 1 base and J by 4 bases, with 8 bases between the two germline ends. This CDR3 region has 14 residues.

This chain uses TRBV9 with TRBJ2-5; D gene unclear. The length of the CDR3 is 15 residues. V was shortened by 0 bases and J by 4 bases, with 13 bases between the two germline ends. Germline V lookup: CDR1 SGDLS, CDR2 YYNGEE. This CDR3 reads CASSVGLSLVETQYF. As DNA, the CDR3 is TGTGCCAGCAGCGTAGGGCTCAGTTTAGTAGAGACCCAGTACTTC.

The chain is built from TRBV7-9 and TRBJ2-2; tentatively, D is TRBD1 (5 bases). CDR1 and CDR2 from the germline V gene are SEHNR and FQNEAQ (reference sequence). The CDR3 sequence is 16 residues long. V lost 0 bases, J lost 4 bases, and 12 bases lay in between. For the CDR3, the DNA is TGTGCCAGCAGCTTAGCGCTGGGGCTGAGCACCGGGGAGCTGTTTTTT. Translating it yields CASSLALGLSTGELFF. Using reference TRBV7-9 and TRBJ2-2 for the parts outside the CDR3, the full variable domain is DTGVSQNPRHKITKRGQNVTFRCDPISEHNRLYWYRQTLGQGPEFLTYFQNEAQLEKSRLLSDRFSAERPKGSFSTLEIQRTEQGDSAMYLCASSLALGLSTGELFFGEGSRLTVL.

Concerning this clone itself: At one end, the junction sequence differs from germline, possibly due to a read error. The chain employs TRBV7-3 and TRBJ2-1; 8 bases line up with TRBD1. Looked up from germline, CDR1 is SGHTA and CDR2 is FQGTGA. The CDR3 runs to 15 residues. The CDR3 DNA reads as TGTGCCAGCAGCCTTGGGACAGGCTCCCACAATGAGCAGTTCTTC. This sequence encodes CASSLGTGSHNEQFF.